Listed below are T cell receptor beta chains from one sample, sequenced in a study of beta chain features in type 1 diabetes. The table came from immunoSEQ multiplex PCR; TCRdb's copy has only in-frame clones and leaves some out. The table shows about 340,000 clones, with roughly 8% occurring only once. The sequenced sample was central memory CD4+ T cells from blood. These receptor sequences come from a woman under 30 in good health. Each CDR3 is given with its conserved first and last residue. The D gene is left open where the match is weak. Not all rows give a size; the values are once, few, many and, for expanded clones, a class.

J | D | size | V | CDR3 | DNA
TRBJ1-5 | - | few | TRBV28 | CASRATDQPQHF | TGTGCCAGCCGGGCTACAGATCAGCCCCAGCATTTT
TRBJ2-7 | - | few | TRBV29-1 | CSVAKGLAYEQYF | TGCAGCGTTGCGAAAGGTCTCGCCTACGAGCAGTACTTC
TRBJ2-7 | - | - | TRBV6-1 | CATAGGPTPYEQYF | TGTGCCACAGCCGGGGGACCTACCCCCTACGAGCAGTACTTC
TRBJ2-1 | - | - | TRBV29-1 | CSVALGDEQFF | TGCAGCGTTGCACTCGGCGATGAGCAGTTCTTC
TRBJ2-7 | - | - | TRBV5-1 | CASSLDGHYYEQYF | TGCGCCAGCAGCTTGGATGGACACTACTACGAGCAGTACTTC
TRBJ1-4 | - | few | TRBV7-9 | CASSFASGRANEKLFF | TGTGCCAGCAGCTTCGCCTCAGGGCGAGCTAATGAAAAACTGTTTTTT
TRBJ1-2 | - | - | TRBV18 | CASSTGQTFDGYTF | TGTGCCAGCTCAACCGGACAGACCTTCGATGGCTACACCTTC
TRBJ2-7 | - | few | TRBV6-6 | CAISKSMREQYF | TGTGCCATCAGTAAGAGTATGCGGGAGCAGTACTTC
TRBJ2-5 | - | few | TRBV5-1 | CASSLKGLESLETQYF | TGCGCCAGCAGCTTGAAGGGACTCGAGAGTTTAGAGACCCAGTACTTC
TRBJ2-3 | - | many | TRBV14 | CASSQETDTQYF | TGTGCCAGCAGCCAAGAGACAGATACGCAGTATTTT
TRBJ2-6 | - | - | TRBV7-9 | CASSRQLGLSGANVLTF | TGTGCCAGCAGTCGACAACTAGGTCTTTCTGGGGCCAACGTCCTGACTTTC
TRBJ1-5 | TRBD1 | - | TRBV11-2 | CASSPTGGEYQPQHF | TGTGCCAGCAGCCCTACAGGGGGCGAGTATCAGCCCCAGCATTTT
TRBJ2-7 | - | - | TRBV28 | CASSLSGYEQYF | TGTGCCAGCAGTTTATCAGGCTACGAGCAGTACTTC
TRBJ1-5 | - | few | TRBV29-1 | CSVVDQLYQPQHF | TGCAGCGTTGTGGATCAGTTGTATCAGCCCCAGCATTTT
TRBJ2-2 | TRBD2 | many | TRBV5-1 | CASSPSGSGTGELFF | TGCGCCAGCAGCCCAAGCGGGAGTGGCACCGGGGAGCTGTTTTTT
TRBJ2-5 | TRBD2 | - | TRBV28 | CASSLAGGPTETQYF | TGTGCCAGCAGCCTAGCGGGAGGGCCTACGGAGACCCAGTACTTC
TRBJ2-1 | TRBD1 | - | TRBV5-1 | CASSLSRTGYNEQFF | TGCGCCAGCAGCTTGAGCAGGACAGGGTACAATGAGCAGTTCTTC
TRBJ1-5 | - | - | TRBV2 | CASSWGGQGNQPQHF | TGTGCCAGCAGTTGGGGTGGGCAGGGCAATCAGCCCCAGCATTTT
TRBJ2-7 | - | few | TRBV7-9 | CASSYLAGYEQYF | TGTGCCAGCAGCTACCTTGCGGGGTACGAGCAGTACTTC
TRBJ2-7 | TRBD1 | - | TRBV2 | CASRDREQYF | TGTGCCAGCAGGGACAGGGAGCAGTACTTC
TRBJ2-3 | - | - | TRBV27 | CASSSRGGAGTQYF | TGTGCCAGCAGTTCGAGGGGGGGGGCGGGAACGCAGTATTTT
TRBJ1-1 | - | few | TRBV7-2 | CASSPRPGTEAFF | TGTGCCAGCAGCCCACGGCCAGGCACTGAAGCTTTCTTT
TRBJ1-2 | - | few | TRBV5-6 | CASSLPPGHYGYTF | TGTGCCAGCAGCTTGCCCCCAGGGCACTATGGCTACACCTTC
TRBJ1-1 | - | few | TRBV27 | CASSLSWQMNTEAFF | TGTGCCAGCAGTTTATCTTGGCAGATGAACACTGAAGCTTTCTTT
TRBJ2-5 | TRBD2 | few | TRBV6-5 | CATGLAGGETQYF | TGTGCCACCGGACTAGCGGGAGGAGAGACCCAGTACTTC
TRBJ2-5 | - | - | TRBV7-2 | CASSLDRVAQYF | TGTGCCAGCAGCTTAGACAGGGTAGCCCAGTACTTC
TRBJ2-5 | - | few | TRBV27 | CASSRHEQGTQYF | TGTGCCAGCAGTCGTCATGAACAAGGGACCCAGTACTTC
TRBJ2-1 | TRBD1 | - | TRBV6-5 | CASSPRTGGGDEQFF | TGTGCCAGCAGTCCTCGGACAGGGGGCGGGGATGAGCAGTTCTTC
TRBJ2-7 | TRBD1 | few | TRBV4-2 | CASSRRQGPRYF | TGTGCCAGCAGCCGGCGACAGGGACCAAGGTACTTC
TRBJ2-3 | - | many | TRBV14 | CASSQGQTIGTDTQYF | TGTGCCAGCAGCCAAGGACAGACTATCGGCACAGATACGCAGTATTTT
TRBJ2-1 | - | - | TRBV5-1 | CASGGGEGEQFF | TGCGCCAGCGGAGGGGGCGAAGGTGAGCAGTTCTTC
TRBJ2-7 | TRBD2 | - | TRBV7-2 | CASSLDSGSGEQYF | TGTGCCAGCAGCTTAGATAGCGGGAGTGGGGAGCAGTACTTC
TRBJ2-3 | - | - | TRBV19 | CASSGFGVGPGRTDTQYF | TGTGCCTCAAGCGGATTTGGCGTGGGACCGGGGCGCACAGATACGCAGTATTTT
TRBJ2-3 | - | - | TRBV29-1 | CSVAVGQFTDTQYF | TGCAGCGTTGCTGTAGGGCAGTTCACAGATACGCAGTATTTT
TRBJ2-1 | TRBD2 | few | TRBV14 | CASSTRLAGAEQFF | TGTGCCAGCAGTACAAGACTAGCGGGAGCTGAGCAGTTCTTC
TRBJ2-1 | TRBD2 | few | TRBV7-2 | CASSSTVGGNEQFF | TGTGCCAGCAGCTCAACAGTGGGAGGGAATGAGCAGTTCTTC
TRBJ2-7 | - | - | TRBV10-2 | CASGAEQYF | TGCGCCAGCGGGGCTGAGCAGTACTTC
TRBJ2-7 | - | few | TRBV11-2 | CASSLVLGGEQYF | TGTGCCAGCAGCTTAGTTCTTGGGGGCGAGCAGTACTTC
TRBJ2-6 | TRBD1 | few | TRBV2 | CASSDRVPGLSGANVLTF | TGTGCCAGCAGCGACAGGGTTCCCGGACTCTCTGGGGCCAACGTCCTGACTTTC
TRBJ1-1 | - | few | TRBV6-1 | CASSESYNAEAFF | TGTGCCAGCAGTGAATCGTACAATGCTGAAGCTTTCTTT
TRBJ2-5 | TRBD2 | - | TRBV6-5 | CASSSSGRETQYF | TGTGCCAGCAGTTCCAGCGGGAGGGAGACCCAGTACTTC
TRBJ1-3 | - | few | TRBV6-5 | CASRPSSGNTIYF | TGTGCCAGCCGCCCTAGCTCTGGAAACACCATATATTTT